This T cell receptor (beta chain) was observed in a study of Ad26.COV2.S vaccination and SARS-CoV-2 variants (dated by TCRdb to the early 2020s). About the study as a whole: Vaccine-arm donors were drawn from COV1001, a multicentre, randomized, double-blind, placebo-controlled phase I-IIa trial of Ad26.COV2.S in healthy adults. Ad26.COV2.S was administered intramuscularly at 5 x 10^10 or 1 x 10^11 viral particles, either as a single shot or as two shots given 56 days apart. TCRbeta repertoire sequencing served as the tool for gauging how specific and how broad the SARS-CoV-2-reactive T cell receptors were following Ad26.COV2.S vaccination. A total of around 32 samples were included in the TCR-sequenced set, comprising about 20 Ad26.COV2.S vaccine recipients, 5 placebo recipients and 8 SARS-CoV-2 convalescent individuals. Trial participants were randomized into five groups of five: low-dose or high-dose Ad26.COV2.S given once or twice, or placebo on both occasions. Blinding of investigators to trial group allocation was maintained during experiments and outcome assessment. The study at large found these results: Comparable non-spike TCR breadth was observed between vaccine and placebo recipients, consistent with only spike being contained in the vaccine. Spike-specific TCR breadth was higher in Ad26.COV2.S recipients than in placebo recipients (P = 0.0014). According to the authors, total T cell responses may have been underestimated by the TCR breadth and depth analyses. The study lacked the statistical power to compare responses across vaccine doses or regimens. After vaccination, substantial breadth of spike-specific CD8+ and CD4+ T cell responses was reported.

The CDR3 numbers 14 residues from cysteine through phenylalanine. Solely the CDR3 DNA is kept, with 42 bases framed from the first base. V loses 4 bases, J loses 10 bases, and the germline ends lie 15 bases apart. The germline V gene supplies CDR1 SGHRS and CDR2 YFSETQ. Read against the paper, the sample's treatment or condition label means: 15 to 20 received Ad26.COV2.S at low or high dose, single or two shots; about 5 received placebo; per-sample allocation not given. Repertoires of vaccine and placebo recipients were sequenced from samples taken on day 63 after the first injection. In Cohort 1b, about two dozen adults aged 18-55 years were enrolled at a single site in Boston, USA, between 29 July and 7 August 2020. Ad26.COV2.S was a replication-incompetent adenovirus type 26 vector that expressed a prefusion-stabilized SARS-CoV-2 spike protein derived from the original Wuhan strain. TCRbeta CDR3 regions were sequenced with the immunoSEQ Assay. After extraction, genomic DNA underwent amplification by bias-controlled multiplex PCR, followed by high-throughput sequencing. Under the source paper's analysis protocol: To quantify the absolute abundance of every unique TCRbeta CDR3 region, sequences were collapsed and filtered. Usable DNA was measured by amplifying reference genes present in all nucleated cells, and TCRbeta template counts were normalized to that usable DNA to estimate T cell fraction. Repertoire TCRs were annotated as SARS-CoV-2-specific when V gene, CDR3 amino acid sequence and J gene were exactly matched to a known reactive TCR set. The reference SARS-CoV-2 TCR set was derived from MIRA and filtered for enrichment in COVID-19-positive ImmuneCODE repertoires, a step that removed public or cross-reactive TCRs. Using the MIRA antigens, annotated TCRs were further analysed by specific ORF or by position within an ORF. Breadth was defined as annotated unique rearrangements over total unique productive rearrangements; depth was the summed frequency of those rearrangements. Two-sided Wilcoxon rank-sum tests were used to compare TCR breadth between groups. The clones in this table, taken by TCRdb from immuneACCESS, are in-frame only. Not every clone is retained; where verified, under half of the shortfall comes from an unresolved V gene, and the cause of the rest is unknown. The V and J calls and clone size were taken over from that table, and D and trimming were inferred from the DNA. In all, the sample holds 320,000 or so clones, and 90% of those were seen once. Approximately 5% of the sample comes from the top ten.

With respect to this clone: It lacks a known antigen. No much larger clone is present one base from it, and per-base qualities are unavailable.

The rearrangement joined TRBV5-1 to TRBJ1-6; the D region possibly corresponds to TRBD1 (5 bases align). The TCR originated in a person aged 18-65 years who received the Ad26.COV2.S COVID-19 vaccine or a placebo. The sample in question was peripheral blood, obtained in a trial of Ad26.COV2.S vaccine versus placebo. The DNA is as follows: TGCGCCAGCAGCCTATCAGGGAATCGATCACCCCTCCACTTT. Translation gives CASSLSGNRSPLHF.